The 27 T cell receptor beta chains presented below share a single source sample, sequenced in a study of early T cells in non-severe SARS-CoV-2 infection. TCRdb redid the calling of the 5' RACE reads with MiXCR, one entry per CDR3 protein. The table has over 55,000 distinct CDR3 sequences, 10% to 15% seen once. The specimen was whole blood. These receptors were collected from an adult who was a healthcare worker with PCR-confirmed SARS-CoV-2 infection or an uninfected control (not recorded which).

The V gene is TRBV19, the J gene TRBJ2-1, with D possibly TRBD2 on 7 matching bases. Germline V gene data show CDR1 as LNHDA and CDR2 as SQIVND (reference sequence). The length of the CDR3 is 15 residues. Trimming shortened V by 5 bases and J by 0 bases, and 11 bases separated the two germline ends. The CDR3 DNA reads as TGTGCCAGTAGTCCGGGGGGCTTCTCCTACAATGAGCAGTTCTTC. Protein product: CASSPGGFSYNEQFF. Filled out from reference TRBV19 and TRBJ2-1, the complete variable domain reads DGGITQSPKYLFRKEGQNVTLSCEQNLNHDAMYWYRQDPGQGLRLIYYSQIVNDFQKGDIAEGYSVSREKKESFPLTVTSAQKNPTAFYLCASSPGGFSYNEQFFGPGTRLTVL.

This clonotype appeared a few times. The J gene is TRBJ2-1, the V gene TRBV29-1; no clear D. The CDR3 totals 13 residues. V lost 5 bases and J 2 bases, leaving 10 bases between the germline ends. Germline V lookup: CDR1 SQVTM, CDR2 ANQGSEA. CDR3 nucleotide sequence: TGCAGCGTTCTGGGCCATACCTACAATGAGCAGTTCTTC. Protein sequence: CSVLGHTYNEQFF.

This clonotype was seen repeatedly, ten times or more. The rearrangement uses TRBV6-1 and TRBJ1-4; possibly TRBD1 for D (5 bases). Germline CDR1 MNHNS, CDR2 SASEGT. The ends were cut back, 5 bases at V and 8 bases at J, with 12 bases in the middle. The CDR3 runs 13 residues. The CDR3 DNA follows: TGTGCCAGCAGTCAGGGTTGGGAGGAAAAACTGTTTTTT. Its protein product is CASSQGWEEKLFF.

At least ten counts were recorded for this clonotype. The CDR3 region is CASRRDYEQYF. CDR3 coding DNA: TGTGCCAGCAGGAGGGACTACGAGCAGTACTTC. The gene calls are TRBV27 and TRBJ2-7; possible D gene TRBD2, 5 bases. The CDR3 extends over 11 amino acids. Trimming took off 6 bases at V and 3 bases at J, with 6 bases between the two ends. Per the germline V gene, CDR1 is MNHEY and CDR2 is SMNVEV (reference sequence).

The sample holds many counts of this clonotype. This sequence joins TRBV25-1 and TRBJ1-6; D not certain. The V and J ends lost 2 bases and 4 bases respectively, with 6 bases between them. CDR1 is MGHDK, CDR2 SYGVNS, per germline. The CDR3 totals 14 residues. CDR3 in amino acids: CASSEQFYNSPLHF. The CDR3 coding sequence is TGTGCCAGCAGTGAACAGTTTTATAATTCACCCCTCCACTTT.

This clonotype was counted only a few times. This chain connects TRBV5-8 to TRBJ2-1, with TRBD2 as a possible D gene (6 bases). This CDR3 comprises 12 residues. Deletions cut 2 bases from V and 9 bases from J, with 9 bases between. CDR1 SGHTS and CDR2 YDEGEE come from the germline V gene. The CDR3 loop is CASSLRGTEQFF. The CDR3 bases are TGTGCCAGCAGCTTACGGGGGACTGAGCAGTTCTTC. Looking up the rest from reference TRBV5-8 and TRBJ2-1 gives the full variable domain: EAGVTQSPTHLIKTRGQQATLRCSPISGHTSVYWYQQALGLGLQFLLWYDEGEERNRGNFPPRFSGRQFPNYSSELNVNALELEDSALYLCASSLRGTEQFFGPGTRLTVL.

This clonotype was seen at least ten times. J is TRBJ1-2 and V is TRBV29-1; weak D call: TRBD1 (6 bases). Germline loops: CDR1 SQVTM, CDR2 ANQGSEA. This CDR3 is 12 amino acids long. Trimming shortened V by 3 bases and J by 5 bases, and 10 bases separated the two germline ends. The CDR3, as DNA: TGCAGCGTTGAGACAGGCGTTTATGGCTACACCTTC. This codes for CSVETGVYGYTF.

A few counts support this clonotype. The CDR3 sequence: CAWGRREGPRSYEQYF. In DNA, the CDR3 is TGTGCCTGGGGGAGGCGGGAGGGCCCACGGTCCTACGAGCAGTACTTC. V gene TRBV30 combines with J gene TRBJ2-7, with 9 nucleotides matching TRBD2. The V and J ends lost 5 bases and 1 base, in that order; junction bases with no gene match: 12. Germline CDR1 GTSNPN, CDR2 SVGIG (reference sequence). This CDR3 region has 16 residues.

This clonotype was detected only a few times. The rearrangement joins TRBV9 to TRBJ2-3; no firm D call. The CDR3 is 14 amino acids. In germline, CDR1 is SGDLS, CDR2 YYNGEE. The germline V and J ends were trimmed by 0 bases and 4 bases, with 9 bases remaining between them. Here the CDR3 DNA reads TGTGCCAGCAGCGTAGTGGGCCAGGCAGATACGCAGTATTTT. Its translation is CASSVVGQADTQYF.

This chain connects TRBV29-1 to TRBJ2-3; TRBD1 agrees at 8 bases. Germline CDR1 SQVTM, CDR2 ANQGSEA. The V and J ends lost 4 bases and 2 bases, in that order; junction bases with no gene match: 5. This CDR3 has 14 residues. The CDR3 protein is CSVATGAITDTQYF. The DNA for the CDR3 is TGCAGCGTTGCGACAGGGGCGATCACAGATACGCAGTATTTT.

Only a few counts were recorded for this clonotype. The chain has TRBV27 and TRBJ2-5; the D gene is possibly TRBD2 (6 bases). CDR3 length: 14 residues. Germline CDR1 MNHEY, CDR2 SMNVEV (reference sequence). V lost 7 bases, J lost 5 bases, and 17 bases lay in between. The CDR3 spells CASKNPRGIETQYF. The DNA of the CDR3 is TGTGCCAGCAAAAACCCTCGGGGGATCGAGACCCAGTACTTC.

Relative to its sample, this clonotype is medium-sized (0.01 to 0.1%). V usage is TRBV7-2 and J usage is TRBJ1-5; TRBD1 matches at 9 bases. CDR1 SGHTA and CDR2 FQGNSA come from the germline V gene. The J segment lost 1 base and the V segment lost 5 bases, leaving 3 bases of the junction unmatched. This CDR3 has 15 amino acids. The CDR3 reads CASSTGGASNQPQHF. The DNA of the CDR3 is TGTGCCAGCAGCACAGGGGGCGCAAGCAATCAGCCCCAGCATTTT.

This clonotype was picked up many times. The chain carries TRBV6-2 or TRBV6-3 and TRBJ2-5, with 12 nucleotides matching TRBD2. V trimming: 6 bases; J trimming: 4 bases; junction bases outside the gene matches: 9. Germline V gives CDR1 MNHEY, CDR2 SVGEGT. This CDR3 is 16 amino acids long. The CDR3 region is CASSPQGLAGRETQYF. The CDR3 nucleotides read TGTGCCAGCAGCCCCCAAGGACTAGCGGGACGAGAGACCCAGTACTTC.

This clonotype has a handful of counts. The rearrangement joins TRBV19 to TRBJ1-2, with 9 bases fitting TRBD1. Germline CDR1 is LNHDA and CDR2 is SQIVND (reference sequence). This CDR3 region has 14 residues. V lost 2 bases and J lost 7; bases outside the gene matches: 5. This CDR3 reads CASSIPRTGAGYTF. The CDR3, as DNA: TGTGCCAGTAGTATACCAAGGACAGGGGCTGGCTACACCTTC. Looking up the rest from reference TRBV19 and TRBJ1-2 gives the full variable domain: DGGITQSPKYLFRKEGQNVTLSCEQNLNHDAMYWYRQDPGQGLRLIYYSQIVNDFQKGDIAEGYSVSREKKESFPLTVTSAQKNPTAFYLCASSIPRTGAGYTFGSGTRLTVV.

There are many counts of this clonotype. J is TRBJ1-5 and V is TRBV6-1; the D is unclear. The CDR3 length is 13 residues. V dropped 3 bases and J dropped 5 bases, with 8 bases sitting between them. Germline CDR1 is MNHNS and CDR2 is SASEGT. The CDR3 here is CASSDSFDQPQHF. CDR3 nucleotide sequence: TGTGCCAGCAGTGACAGTTTCGATCAGCCCCAGCATTTT.

This clonotype occurred a few times. The chain links TRBV20-1 to TRBJ2-1; D possibly uses TRBD1 or TRBD2 (6 bases each). V gave up 0 bases and J gave up 10 bases, with 16 bases separating them. The CDR3 loop spans 14 amino acids. In germline, CDR1 is DFQATT, CDR2 SNEGSKA (reference sequence). The CDR3 region is CSARDPGGTREQFF. CDR3 nucleotide sequence: TGCAGTGCTAGAGATCCAGGCGGGACACGGGAGCAGTTCTTC.

The gene calls are TRBV7-3 and TRBJ2-7; no definite D call. Trimming stripped 2 bases from V and 3 bases from J, with 11 bases between. This CDR3 region has 14 residues. Looked up from germline, CDR1 is SGHTA and CDR2 is FQGTGA. The CDR3 DNA sequence: TGTGCCAGCAGCTTACCCCCATCCAGCTACGAGCAGTACTTC. Translation: CASSLPPSSYEQYF.

This clonotype showed up many times. V and J are TRBV20-1 and TRBJ2-7, with 7 bases fitting TRBD2. The germline V gene has CDR1 DFQATT and CDR2 SNEGSKA (reference sequence). V lost 4 bases to trimming and J lost 3 bases; unmatched junction nucleotides: 6. This CDR3 is built from 13 residues. The CDR3 protein is CSAKPASGYEQYF. The CDR3 coding sequence is TGCAGTGCTAAACCGGCTAGCGGCTACGAGCAGTACTTC.

This clonotype was seen a few times. The V and J genes are TRBV29-1 and TRBJ2-4, with D possibly matching TRBD1 (7 bases). CDR1 SQVTM and CDR2 ANQGSEA come from the germline V gene. CDR3 length: 13 amino acids. The V end lost 7 bases, the J end lost 0 bases, and 10 bases lay between the germline ends. The CDR3 region is CSGRGVAKNIQYF. CDR3 DNA sequence: TGCAGCGGCAGGGGGGTAGCCAAAAACATTCAGTACTTC.

The table lists this clonotype with many counts. This chain connects TRBV7-8 to TRBJ1-4, with D possibly TRBD1 on 6 matching bases. The germline gives CDR1 SGHVS, CDR2 FQNEAQ. The CDR3 length is 15 residues. The ends were cut back, 2 bases at V and 5 bases at J, with 12 bases in the middle. The CDR3 reads CASSLSHQGNEKLFF. The CDR3 DNA follows: TGTGCCAGCAGCTTAAGTCACCAGGGGAATGAAAAACTGTTTTTT.

There are many counts of this clonotype. DNA of the CDR3: TGTGCCAGCAGTTTATTACTTGGGAACGAGCAGTTCTTC. This sequence encodes CASSLLLGNEQFF. The chain has TRBV12-3 or TRBV12-4 and TRBJ2-1, with D hard to call. Deletions cut 2 bases from V and 10 bases from J, with 12 bases between. CDR3 length: 13 amino acids.

This clonotype has at least ten counts. The chain joins TRBV7-8 to TRBJ2-7; 15 bases agree with TRBD2. Losses at the gene ends were 8 bases for V and 4 bases for J; bases not matched to a gene: 6. This CDR3 has 15 residues. The germline gives CDR1 SGHVS, CDR2 FQNEAQ. The CDR3 region is CASGGLAGGPYEQYF. CDR3 nucleotides: TGTGCCAGCGGAGGACTAGCGGGAGGGCCTTACGAGCAGTACTTC.

This clonotype was counted between two and nine times. This chain links TRBV20-1 with TRBJ2-1; 8 bases are shared with TRBD1. J was trimmed by 0 bases and V by 1 base; bases with no gene match: 2. The CDR3 sequence is 15 residues long. Germline V gene data show CDR1 as DFQATT and CDR2 as SNEGSKA (reference sequence). The CDR3 bases are TGCAGTGCTAGAGGACAGGGGTTCTCCTACAATGAGCAGTTCTTC. Its protein product is CSARGQGFSYNEQFF.

This clonotype was picked up many times. The chain recombines TRBV10-3 with TRBJ1-6, with TRBD1 matching 7 bases. The CDR3 totals 12 residues. Germline trimming cut 11 bases from V and 6 bases from J; bases unmatched to any gene: 4. Germline values: CDR1 ENHRY, CDR2 SYGVKD. CDR3 DNA: TGTGCCGTAAGGGACAGTAATTCACCCCTCCACTTT. The encoded protein is CAVRDSNSPLHF.

In its sample, this clonotype was seen a few times. V usage is TRBV5-1 and J usage is TRBJ2-5; 7 bases are shared with TRBD2. V was pared by 4 bases and J by 2 bases, with 11 bases of the junction left unmatched. Germline CDR1 reads SGHRS; CDR2 reads YFSETQ. The CDR3 length is 16 residues. The CDR3 DNA is TGCGCCAGCAGCCCCCAGGGCGGGACTAAACAAGAGACCCAGTACTTC. As protein: CASSPQGGTKQETQYF.

This clonotype has ten or more counts. J is TRBJ1-2 and V is TRBV10-3; 10 bases agree with TRBD1. CDR1 is ENHRY and CDR2 is SYGVKD in the germline V gene. The J segment lost 6 bases and the V segment lost 7 bases, leaving 2 bases of the junction unmatched. This CDR3 has 12 amino acids. The CDR3 loop reads CAIMDRGDGYTF. The CDR3 coding sequence is TGTGCCATCATGGACAGGGGGGATGGCTACACCTTC.

This clonotype was recorded many times. CDR3 nucleotides: TGCAGTGCTCTAGCGGGGGGGGTAGGGCAGTTCTTC. This encodes CSALAGGVGQFF. The V and J genes are TRBV20-1 and TRBJ2-1, with TRBD2 identical over 12 bases. The trim removed 5 bases at V and 12 bases at J, leaving 5 bases unmatched. Germline V gene lookup returns CDR1 DFQATT and CDR2 SNEGSKA (reference sequence). CDR3 length equals 12 residues.